This TCR beta chain emerged from a study of T cell responses to AZD1222 COVID-19 vaccine. Study-level information: Investigators merged groups given second doses at roughly 4 or roughly 12 weeks. Findings and limits, study-wide: Clonal diversity may have been underestimated in mostly white British donors. Repertoires were collected only later (after the peak T cell response had occurred). At study baseline, merely about 6 AZD1222 recipients were seropositive.

Measured with immunoSEQ multiplex PCR; TCRdb has only the in-frame clones, and not every one. The sample carries approximately 100,000 clones, roughly 87% recorded once. As for this clone: Its cognate antigen is unknown.

The CDR3 covers 17 residues. The germline V gene encodes CDR1 SGHRS and CDR2 YFSETQ. The V and J ends lost 0 bases and 2 bases respectively, with 17 bases between them. Here the sequenced sample was peripheral blood, taken on day 0 of AZD1222 vaccination. The chain carries TRBV5-1 and TRBJ1-2; a possible D gene is TRBD1 (5 bases). The clonotype was recovered from an adult in good health. This CDR3 reads CASSLAGGRGGNYGYTF. CDR3 nucleotide sequence: TGCGCCAGCAGCTTGGCCGGTGGGAGGGGAGGCAACTATGGCTACACCTTC.